This TCR beta chain was obtained from a study of yellow fever vaccine responses in identical twins. This clonotype was recorded only once. The antigen remains unidentified. Germline CDR1 is SGHAT and CDR2 is FQDESV (reference sequence). V was trimmed by 1 base and J by 0 bases, leaving 10 bases between them. The CDR3 contains 16 residues. General study results and limits: Twins reportedly had a vaccine T cell response that seemed partly convergent, partly personalized.

TCRdb redid the calling of the RT-PCR reads with MiXCR, one entry per CDR3 protein. The table has approximately 11,000 distinct CDR3 sequences, 77% seen once. The chain uses TRBV11-1 and TRBJ1-3; D uncertain. Sequencing used T cells from blood (PBMCs), unsorted or a sorted subset (not recorded which), obtained before or after yellow fever vaccination (not recorded which). The TCR was taken from a woman between 18 and 29 years old who received the yellow fever vaccine. The CDR3 DNA sequence: TGTGCCAGCAGCTTAGGACCAGCAGACTCTGGAAACACCATATATTTT. Translation gives CASSLGPADSGNTIYF.